This section outlines one TCR beta chain sequence together with its context. The antigen is not known. The table came from immunoSEQ multiplex PCR; TCRdb's copy has only in-frame clones and leaves some out. The repertoire holds about 10,000 clones, with around 58% as singletons. This entry belongs to a study of T cell repertoires in urothelial bladder cancer. In the study overall: The approximately twelve resected lesions were three cT0, three cTa, three cT1 and three cT2 or greater.

Germline assignment: CDR1 DFQATT and CDR2 SNEGSKA (reference sequence). The CDR3 sequence is 11 residues long. Trimming left V 3 bases short and J 8 bases short, with 10 bases between. Broader study findings: Carcinoma specimens had fewer T cells than benign specimens. Infiltrating lymphocytes: median roughly 2.2% in carcinoma versus approximately 12% in benign specimens.

V is TRBV20-1 and J is TRBJ1-2, with a possible D match to TRBD1 (6 bases). The specimen sequenced was tumor-infiltrating cells from bladder cancer. The sequence derives from a human donor with urothelial carcinoma. DNA for the CDR3: TGCAGTGCTAGGTACAGGGAGGGCTACACCTTC. Protein sequence: CSARYREGYTF.